This T cell receptor (beta chain) was captured in a study of blood T cell repertoires in COVID-19. Across the study: The United States, Italy and Spain were the sources of the acute and convalescent COVID-19 samples. PBMCs, B-cell-depleted T cells, or T cells were the source of the cDNA or gDNA that made up the material.

Authors' analysis steps: Cell counts per sample came from amplifying reference gene primers. Profiling relied on immunoSEQ multiplex PCR, and the TCRdb table lists in-frame clones only, not all of them. The V and J calls and clone size come from that table; D and trimming were worked out from the DNA. This table has 350,000 to 450,000 clones, 85% appearing once. With 4 bases clipped from V and 1 base from J, the junction kept 5 bases outside the gene matches. The CDR3 length is 15 residues. The germline V gene encodes CDR1 SGHRS and CDR2 YFSETQ. The chain carries TRBV5-1 and TRBJ1-2, with 9 bases lining up with TRBD1. The sequenced sample was peripheral blood. This clonotype was obtained from a woman aged 18 to 35 with acute or convalescent COVID-19. CDR3: CASSRGQGDNYGYTF. The CDR3 bases are TGCGCCAGCAGCAGGGGACAGGGAGATAACTATGGCTACACCTTC.